Presented here are 28 T cell receptor beta chains from one specimen sequenced in a study of T cell responses to AZD1222 COVID-19 vaccine (dated by TCRdb to about 2021). Receptor amplification or capture employed the immunoSEQ multiplex PCR assay. TCRdb carries this immuneACCESS record with in-frame sequences only. Its versions omit some clonotypes, under half of them owing to an unresolved V gene in the studies checked, with the rest unexplained. The sample table lists roughly 130,000 clones, around 90% of them with a count of one. Around 19% of the sample is held by the ten biggest clonotypes. The time point tag for this specimen amounts to: baseline before first vaccination. The treatment or condition label of this sample denotes: meningococcal conjugate vaccine given as trial control. The input for sequencing was peripheral blood, taken on day 0 of MenACWY control vaccination. The receptor set was obtained from an adult in good health.

This chain uses TRBV24-1 with TRBJ2-7; TRBD1 might be the D (6 bases). The germline gives CDR1 KGHDR, CDR2 SFDVKD. V dropped 8 bases and J dropped 6 bases, with 16 bases sitting between them. The CDR3 sequence is 13 residues long. DNA of the CDR3: TGTGCCACCATGGCGGCAGGGGAGCGCGAGCAGTACTTC. It yields the protein CATMAAGEREQYF.

This clone has a single count. CDR3 bases: TGCGCCAGCAGCCGGAACAATGGGAATAATTCACCCCTCCACTTT. Its translation: CASSRNNGNNSPLHF. The rearrangement links TRBV5-1 to TRBJ1-6; D remains unclear. Germline V gene sequence: CDR1 SGHRS, CDR2 YFSETQ. Trimming shortened V by 4 bases and J by 5 bases, and 13 bases separated the two germline ends. The CDR3 is made up of 15 amino acids.

The rearrangement joins TRBV19 to TRBJ1-5, with D possibly matching TRBD1 (5 bases). V shed 4 bases and J shed 9 bases, with 13 bases lying between them. Germline V lookup: CDR1 LNHDA, CDR2 SQIVND (reference sequence). The CDR3 is made up of 13 amino acids. CDR3 sequence: CASSTGARGPQHF. For the CDR3, the DNA is TGTGCCAGTAGTACCGGGGCCCGAGGGCCCCAGCATTTT.

The V call is TRBV19, the J call TRBJ2-1, with 14 bases identical to TRBD2. CDR1 and CDR2 from the germline V gene are LNHDA and SQIVND (reference sequence). The CDR3 is 13 residues long. V was clipped by 6 bases and J by 10 bases; unmatched bases: 2. Here the CDR3 reads CASSGLAGGEQFF. The CDR3, as DNA: TGTGCCAGTAGCGGACTAGCGGGAGGCGAGCAGTTCTTC.

This chain links TRBV5-1 with TRBJ2-6, with D unclear. This CDR3 contains 16 residues. V dropped 0 bases and J dropped 2 bases, with 9 bases sitting between them. Germline assignment: CDR1 SGHRS and CDR2 YFSETQ. The CDR3 coding sequence is TGCGCCAGCAGCTTGGTAGTTAGCCCTGGGGCCAACGTCCTGACTTTC. This sequence encodes CASSLVVSPGANVLTF. Supplemented by reference TRBV5-1 and TRBJ2-6, the full variable domain reads KAGVTQTPRYLIKTRGQQVTLSCSPISGHRSVSWYQQTPGQGLQFLFEYFSETQRNKGNFPGRFSGRQFSNSRSEMNVSTLELGDSALYLCASSLVVSPGANVLTFGAGSRLTVL.

This clone has more than one count but fewer than ten. The gene calls are TRBV7-3 and TRBJ1-2; perhaps TRBD1 as D (5 bases). Deletions cut 5 bases from V and 3 bases from J, with 16 bases between. Germline CDR1 and CDR2: SGHTA and FQGTGA. The CDR3 contains 15 residues. CDR3 in amino acids: CASSRSGLFDYGYTF. CDR3 bases: TGTGCCAGCAGCAGATCAGGGTTATTTGACTATGGCTACACCTTC.

The chain employs TRBV6-4 and TRBJ2-3; weak D call: TRBD1 (6 bases). Germline values: CDR1 MRHNA, CDR2 SNTAGT. The CDR3 has 13 residues. V was clipped by 5 bases and J by 3 bases, with 9 bases between them. This CDR3 is CASSLQGTDTQYF. The CDR3 region has the DNA TGTGCCAGCAGTCTACAGGGAACAGATACGCAGTATTTT.

The chain carries TRBV14 and TRBJ2-7; tentatively, D is TRBD1 (6 bases). Germline V gives CDR1 SGHDN, CDR2 FVKESK. Deletions cut 1 base from V and 0 bases from J, with 10 bases between. This CDR3 is built from 15 residues. The CDR3 bases are TGTGCCAGCAGCCAAGGGGACATTAGCTCCTACGAGCAGTACTTC. It encodes CASSQGDISSYEQYF.

V is TRBV20-1 and J is TRBJ2-7; 9 bases align to TRBD2. Trimming removed 3 bases from V and 5 bases from J; junction bases left unmatched: 11. This CDR3 has 15 residues. Looked up from germline, CDR1 is DFQATT and CDR2 is SNEGSKA (reference sequence). The CDR3 reads CSASESGRRINEQYF. Written as DNA, the CDR3 is TGCAGTGCTAGTGAAAGCGGGAGGCGGATTAACGAGCAGTACTTC.

The chain uses TRBV27 and TRBJ2-7, with a tentative D call TRBD2 (5 bases). The CDR3 totals 13 residues. Trimming took 8 bases from V and 1 from J, leaving 12 bases between them. Germline CDR1 is MNHEY and CDR2 is SMNVEV (reference sequence). The CDR3: CASSGSGSYEQYF. DNA for the CDR3: TGTGCCAGCTCGGGGTCGGGGTCCTACGAGCAGTACTTC.

In its sample, this clone was seen once. CDR3 sequence: CSVDPGYSGNTIYF. CDR3 coding DNA: TGCAGCGTTGACCCAGGGTACTCTGGAAACACCATATATTTT. The chain carries TRBV29-1 and TRBJ1-3; a weak D match, TRBD1 (5 bases). The ends were cut back, 3 bases at V and 0 bases at J, with 9 bases in the middle. CDR1 is SQVTM, CDR2 ANQGSEA, per germline. The CDR3 has 14 residues. Together with reference TRBV29-1 and TRBJ1-3, the CDR3 gives the full variable domain: SAVISQKPSRDICQRGTSLTIQCQVDSQVTMMFWYRQQPGQSLTLIATANQGSEATYESGFVIDKFPISRPNLTFSTLTVSNMSPEDSSIYLCSVDPGYSGNTIYFGEGSWLTVV.

The V and J genes are TRBV24-1 and TRBJ2-5; D is perhaps TRBD2 (5 bases). CDR1 is KGHDR, CDR2 SFDVKD, per germline. V was trimmed by 4 bases and J by 5 bases, leaving 16 bases between them. This CDR3 comprises 15 residues. CDR3 loop: CATSDSRLGGETQYF. The CDR3 nucleotides are TGTGCCACCAGTGACTCCAGACTGGGCGGGGAGACCCAGTACTTC.

The rearrangement links TRBV10-3 to TRBJ2-2; 9 bases agree with TRBD1. The CDR3 is 14 amino acids. The junction had 8 bases not matched to a gene; V was cut back by 6 bases and J by 9 bases. CDR1 and CDR2 (germline): ENHRY, SYGVKD. The CDR3 loop is CAIRGDRAPRELFF. CDR3 DNA sequence: TGTGCCATCAGGGGGGACAGGGCTCCCAGGGAGCTGTTTTTT.

This sequence joins TRBV6-5 and TRBJ2-1, with D perhaps TRBD1 or TRBD2 (5 bases each). Trimming removed 6 bases at V and 6 bases at J, with 12 bases between. The germline gives CDR1 MNHEY, CDR2 SVGAGI. The CDR3 length is 13 residues. The CDR3 nucleotides read TGTGCCAGCAGCCTGGGGGAAGTCAATGAGCAGTTCTTC. Translated: CASSLGEVNEQFF.

The gene calls are TRBV7-6 and TRBJ2-2; TRBD2 agrees at 9 bases. Germline loops: CDR1 SGHVS, CDR2 FNYEAQ. This CDR3 has 14 residues. Trimming at V came to 8 bases and at J to 1 base, leaving 2 bases not matched to a gene. CDR3 in amino acids: CASRTSVNTGELFF. The CDR3 region has the DNA TGTGCCAGCCGGACTAGCGTGAACACCGGGGAGCTGTTTTTT.

This chain links TRBV19 with TRBJ2-1; the match to TRBD2 covers 10 bases. V was pared by 7 bases and J by 8 bases, with 8 bases of the junction left unmatched. The CDR3 runs 14 residues. Germline V gives CDR1 LNHDA, CDR2 SQIVND (reference sequence). The CDR3 protein is CASTFSGRSYEQFF. The CDR3 DNA reads TGTGCCAGTACTTTTAGCGGGAGGAGCTATGAGCAGTTCTTC.

The V and J genes are TRBV9 and TRBJ1-4; possibly TRBD1 for D (5 bases). CDR3 size: 14 residues. V lost 6 bases and J lost 3, with 12 bases in between. Germline values: CDR1 SGDLS, CDR2 YYNGEE. This chain's CDR3 is CASTKTVPNEKLFF. The CDR3 nucleotides are TGTGCCAGCACCAAGACAGTTCCTAATGAAAAACTGTTTTTT. Variable domain in full (rest from reference TRBV9 and TRBJ1-4): DSGVTQTPKHLITATGQRVTLRCSPRSGDLSVYWYQQSLDQGLQFLIQYYNGEERAKGNILERFSAQQFPDLHSELNLSSLELGDSALYFCASTKTVPNEKLFFGSGTQLSVL.

Note on this clone: Relative to the germline gene, one junction end is altered; a read error may explain this. This chain uses TRBV20-1 with TRBJ2-3, with D hard to call. The length of the CDR3 is 8 residues. Germline assignment: CDR1 DFQATT and CDR2 SNEGSKA (reference sequence). CDR3 in amino acids: CSAQRTRF. In DNA, the CDR3 is TGCAGTGCGCAACGGACGCGGTTT.

Details on this clone: One end of the junction fails to match germline, which may point to a read error. This chain uses TRBV9 with TRBJ1-6, with unresolved D. Germline CDR1 SGDLS, CDR2 YYNGEE. The CDR3 length is 13 residues. In DNA, the CDR3 is TGTGCCAGCGGGCAAGATTATAATTCACCCCTCTACTTT. Encoded protein: CASGQDYNSPLYF.

The chain carries TRBV7-3 and TRBJ2-6; possibly TRBD1 for D (5 bases). The CDR3 covers 15 residues. Germline V gene data show CDR1 as SGHTA and CDR2 as FQGTGA. V dropped 5 bases and J dropped 1 base, with 9 bases sitting between them. The CDR3 bases are TGTGCCAGCAGCACCACAGGATCTGGGGCCAACGTCCTGACTTTC. Translating it yields CASSTTGSGANVLTF.

This clone was counted a single time. V is TRBV5-1 and J is TRBJ2-5; a possible D gene is TRBD1 (6 bases). The germline V and J ends were trimmed by 2 bases and 4 bases, with 9 bases remaining between them. Looked up from germline, CDR1 is SGHRS and CDR2 is YFSETQ. The CDR3 contains 13 residues. This CDR3 reads CASSLQGAETQYF. CDR3 nucleotides: TGCGCCAGCAGCTTACAGGGAGCAGAGACCCAGTACTTC. The full variable domain, in which reference TRBV5-1 and TRBJ2-5 provide the parts outside the CDR3, is KAGVTQTPRYLIKTRGQQVTLSCSPISGHRSVSWYQQTPGQGLQFLFEYFSETQRNKGNFPGRFSGRQFSNSRSEMNVSTLELGDSALYLCASSLQGAETQYFGPGTRLLVL.

The V call is TRBV5-1, the J call TRBJ1-1, with 7 bases fitting TRBD1. The CDR3 is 14 amino acids. V lost 6 bases and J lost 0; bases outside the gene matches: 5. CDR1 and CDR2 (germline): SGHRS, YFSETQ. The CDR3 here is CASTMTGMNTEAFF. The CDR3, as DNA: TGCGCCAGCACCATGACAGGGATGAACACTGAAGCTTTCTTT.

This sequence joins TRBV7-2 and TRBJ2-7, with 8 bases identical to TRBD2. CDR1 and CDR2 from the germline V gene are SGHTA and FQGNSA. The V and J ends lost 5 bases and 2 bases, in that order; junction bases with no gene match: 14. The length of the CDR3 is 17 residues. DNA for the CDR3: TGTGCCAGCAGCCGGACGGGGGCCCTAGCGGGCGCCTACGAGCAGTACTTC. Its translation is CASSRTGALAGAYEQYF. The full variable domain, rest sourced from reference TRBV7-2 and TRBJ2-7, is GAGVSQSPSNKVTEKGKDVELRCDPISGHTALYWYRQSLGQGLEFLIYFQGNSAPDKSGLPSDRFSAERTGGSVSTLTIQRTQQEDSAVYLCASSRTGALAGAYEQYFGPGTRLTVT.

The chain is built from TRBV10-2 and TRBJ1-5; D remains ambiguous. V dropped 4 bases and J dropped 0 bases, with 13 bases sitting between them. The germline CDR1 and CDR2 sequences are WSHSY and SAAADI. The CDR3 covers 16 residues. CDR3 nucleotides: TGCGCCAGCAGTGGTCATCAGGTTACTAGCAATCAGCCCCAGCATTTT. Its translation: CASSGHQVTSNQPQHF.

This clone has only a few counts. The V and J genes are TRBV28 and TRBJ2-1; possibly TRBD1 for D (6 bases). Trimming left V 5 bases short and J 7 bases short, with 15 bases between. Per germline, CDR1 MDHEN and CDR2 SYDVKM. The CDR3 has 14 residues. DNA of the CDR3: TGTGCCAGCAGTGCGCGACAGGTTTGGAATGAGCAGTTCTTC. It yields the protein CASSARQVWNEQFF.

Only one count was recorded for this clone. The chain combines TRBV9 with TRBJ2-3; D is uncertain. Germline-derived CDR1 and CDR2 are SGDLS and YYNGEE. This CDR3 has 13 amino acids. Trimming took off 4 bases at V and 6 bases at J, with 12 bases between the two ends. CDR3 sequence reads: CASSFRSSDTQYF. The CDR3 nucleotides read TGTGCCAGCAGCTTCAGGTCCTCGGATACGCAGTATTTT. The full variable domain, completed using reference TRBV9 and TRBJ2-3, is DSGVTQTPKHLITATGQRVTLRCSPRSGDLSVYWYQQSLDQGLQFLIQYYNGEERAKGNILERFSAQQFPDLHSELNLSSLELGDSALYFCASSFRSSDTQYFGPGTRLTVL.

The chain couples TRBV6-5 to TRBJ1-6, with D hard to call. The CDR3 sequence is 12 residues long. Germline V lookup: CDR1 MNHEY, CDR2 SVGAGI. Between the trimmed V and J ends, which lost 7 bases and 4 bases, there was a span of 5 bases. The CDR3 region is CASTSYNSPLHF. Written as DNA, the CDR3 is TGTGCCAGCACCAGTTATAATTCACCCCTCCACTTT.

The chain has TRBV6-2 or TRBV6-3 and TRBJ2-7, with TRBD2 identical over 13 bases. V trimming: 2 bases; J trimming: 4 bases; junction bases outside the gene matches: 8. The CDR3 is made up of 17 amino acids. Looked up from germline, CDR1 is MNHEY and CDR2 is SVGEGT. The CDR3 is CASSYPAGLAGKYEQYF. The CDR3 bases are TGTGCCAGCAGTTACCCGGCGGGACTAGCGGGAAAATACGAGCAGTACTTC.